This record concerns one T cell receptor beta chain sequence. Source study methods: Counts of nucleated cells, estimated from reference gene primer amplification, were obtained. The assay was immunoSEQ multiplex PCR, and TCRdb's table has in-frame clones only and misses some. For V, J and clone size, that table is used; D and trimming come from the DNA. The sample yields 110,000 or so clones, about 85% seen once. The sample comes from a study of blood T cell repertoires in COVID-19. Turning to the study itself: COVID-19 samples collected from the United States, Italy and Spain covered acute and convalescent phases. The analysed material was cDNA or gDNA that came from T cells, B-cell-depleted T cells, or PBMCs.

V dropped 6 bases and J dropped 4 bases, with 10 bases sitting between them. Germline CDR1 SNHLY, CDR2 FYNNEI. CDR3 length equals 12 residues. The chain recombines TRBV2 with TRBJ2-7, with D perhaps matching TRBD1 (5 bases). Specimen: peripheral blood. The TCR was taken from a human donor in a cohort sampled during active COVID-19. The CDR3 bases are TGTGCCAGCAGAGACGACAGATACGAGCAGTACTTC. This sequence encodes CASRDDRYEQYF.